These 19 T cell receptor beta chains originate from one sample sequenced in a study of T cells after yellow fever vaccination. One entry per CDR3 protein results from TCRdb running MiXCR on the 5' RACE reads. The sample contains some 400,000 distinct CDR3 sequences, roughly 20% of which appear only once. Sequencing was performed on PBMCs, taken before the yellow fever booster vaccination. These receptors originate from a man in his late teens or twenties who received the YFV17D yellow fever vaccine.

This chain joins TRBV4-1 and TRBJ2-5; D gene uncertain. Deletions cut 5 bases from V and 4 bases from J, with 17 bases between. The CDR3 is 15 residues long. Germline loops: CDR1 MGHRA, CDR2 YSYEKL. As DNA, the CDR3 is TGCGCCAGCAGCAAAAGCCTCAGTTTGCCAGAGACCCAGTACTTC. Its protein is CASSKSLSLPETQYF.

This clonotype has just a few counts. The rearrangement joins TRBV9 to TRBJ2-1; a possible D gene is TRBD2 (5 bases). The CDR3 length is 17 residues. V lost 0 bases, J lost 6 bases, and 19 bases lay in between. Germline V gene sequence: CDR1 SGDLS, CDR2 YYNGEE. The CDR3 DNA is TGTGCCAGCAGCGTAGAGCCCCAGTCCGGGGTTAGCAATGAGCAGTTCTTC. Translating gives CASSVEPQSGVSNEQFF.

This clonotype was observed a few times. The chain links TRBV4-2 to TRBJ2-5; no firm D call. Per germline, CDR1 LGHNA and CDR2 YNFKEQ. Trimming took 1 base from V and 4 from J, leaving 10 bases between them. This CDR3 has 14 residues. CDR3 protein: CASSQGFGVETQYF. The DNA for the CDR3 is TGTGCCAGCAGCCAAGGGTTTGGAGTAGAGACCCAGTACTTC.

This clonotype was seen more than once but under ten times. The genes are TRBV4-1 and TRBJ2-7; D possibly corresponds to TRBD2 (5 bases). Per germline, CDR1 MGHRA and CDR2 YSYEKL. The CDR3 is 13 amino acids. The V end lost 4 bases, the J end lost 3 bases, and 10 bases lay between the germline ends. The CDR3 nucleotides read TGCGCCAGCAGCCGCGGACTGAACTACGAGCAGTACGTC. It specifies CASSRGLNYEQYV.

In its sample, this clonotype was seen once. The gene calls are TRBV2 and TRBJ1-4; 9 bases fit TRBD1. The CDR3 spans 14 residues. Germline loops: CDR1 SNHLY, CDR2 FYNNEI. After removal of 6 bases from V and 2 bases from J, the junction contained 1 base not matched to a gene. This CDR3 is CASRGQGTNEKLFF. The DNA for the CDR3 is TGTGCCAGCAGGGGACAGGGTACTAATGAAAAACTGTTTTTT.

The V gene is TRBV7-2, the J gene TRBJ1-1; D gene ambiguous. This CDR3 region has 15 residues. The V gene lost 5 bases and the J gene lost 0 bases, with 13 bases spanning the gap. CDR1 is SGHTA and CDR2 is FQGNSA in the germline V gene. CDR3 bases: TGTGCCAGCAGCCCTGGGGTCGCCTTGAACACTGAAGCTTTCTTT. Its protein is CASSPGVALNTEAFF.

The rearrangement uses TRBV3-1 and TRBJ2-5; 8 bases are shared with TRBD2. The CDR3 is 13 amino acids. Losses at the gene ends were 8 bases for V and 7 bases for J; bases not matched to a gene: 9. Per germline, CDR1 LGHDT and CDR2 YNNKEL (reference sequence). The CDR3 region is CASYAGGAGTQYF. Here the CDR3 DNA reads TGTGCCAGCTATGCGGGGGGTGCTGGGACCCAGTACTTC.

The chain is built from TRBV4-3 and TRBJ2-7, with 9 nucleotides matching TRBD1. V was clipped by 4 bases and J by 7 bases; unmatched bases: 8. The V gene's germline CDR1 is LGHNA and CDR2 YSLEER. The CDR3 is 14 residues long. The CDR3 region has the DNA TGCGCCAGCAGCCTGGGACAGGGTTCTGGAGAGCAGTACTTC. Amino acid sequence: CASSLGQGSGEQYF.

There are a few counts of this clonotype. The V call is TRBV7-9, the J call TRBJ1-5, with D possibly being TRBD1 (6 bases). Trimming removed 2 bases at V and 5 bases at J, with 19 bases between. The CDR3 has 17 amino acids. From germline, CDR1 is SEHNR and CDR2 FQNEAQ (reference sequence). CDR3 nucleotides: TGTGCCAGCAGCTTAACAGGGCCGGTGGAGTTTGATCAGCCCCAGCATTTT. Protein product: CASSLTGPVEFDQPQHF.

This clonotype has only a few counts. The chain carries TRBV30 and TRBJ2-5; a weak D match, TRBD2 (6 bases). Germline CDR1 and CDR2: GTSNPN and SVGIG (reference sequence). V lost 3 bases to trimming and J lost 5 bases, with 16 bases between them. The CDR3 runs to 14 residues. This chain's CDR3 is CAWRLRLVRETQYF. The DNA for the CDR3 is TGTGCCTGGAGACTGAGACTAGTGAGGGAGACCCAGTACTTC.

This clonotype turned up a few times. The genes are TRBV3-1 and TRBJ2-7, with D tentatively TRBD1 (6 bases). The germline V gene has CDR1 LGHDT and CDR2 YNNKEL (reference sequence). The CDR3 covers 17 residues. The V gene lost 1 base and the J gene lost 6 bases, with 22 bases spanning the gap. CDR3 DNA sequence: TGTGCCAGCAGCCAAGCTTCGACCGGGACATCCCCCCGCGAGCAGTACTTC. Its protein is CASSQASTGTSPREQYF.

This clonotype occurred a few times. Here the CDR3 reads CASSMGQPFEQYV. CDR3 coding DNA: TGTGCCAGCAGCATGGGACAGCCCTTCGAGCAGTACGTC. The J gene is TRBJ2-7, the V gene TRBV6-2 or TRBV6-3; 7 bases are a match to TRBD1. This CDR3 spans 13 amino acids. Germline CDR1 and CDR2: MNHEY and SVGEGT. Trimming cost V 6 bases and J 6 bases; bases outside gene matches: 8.

This clonotype was found a few times. The chain employs TRBV12-3 or TRBV12-4 and TRBJ1-3; 7 nucleotides match TRBD1. CDR3 length: 14 amino acids. V shed 5 bases, J shed 9 bases, and the junction held 10 bases outside the gene matches. CDR3 amino acids: CASSPTTGSGTIYF. DNA for the CDR3: TGTGCCAGCAGTCCTACGACAGGGTCGGGCACCATATATTTT.

About this clonotype: Its ends do not fully match the called genes, so a read error is possible. The chain couples TRBV6-5 to TRBJ2-1; the match to TRBD2 covers 8 bases. The germline gives CDR1 MNHEY, CDR2 SVGAGI. This CDR3 spans 15 amino acids. In nucleotides, the CDR3 is TGTGCCAGCAGTCAATATAGCGGGGCTTACATTGAGCAGTTCTTC. Translating it yields CASSQYSGAYIEQFF.

A few counts support this clonotype. As DNA, the CDR3 is TGTGCCAGCAGTTTTGGCGGGGGACCAGATACGCAGTATTTT. Its translation: CASSFGGGPDTQYF. This sequence joins TRBV27 and TRBJ2-3, with TRBD2 matching over 7 bases. Per germline, CDR1 MNHEY and CDR2 SMNVEV (reference sequence). The junction had 4 bases not matched to a gene; V was cut back by 3 bases and J by 4 bases. This CDR3 contains 14 residues.

This clonotype occurred a few times. The chain links TRBV29-1 to TRBJ1-2; D is possibly TRBD1 (5 bases). With 5 bases removed from V and 4 bases from J, the gap between germline ends came to 20 bases. This CDR3 is 15 amino acids long. Germline V gene sequence: CDR1 SQVTM, CDR2 ANQGSEA. The CDR3 sequence: CSVINSPRGGYGYTF. The CDR3 DNA reads TGCAGCGTTATAAACTCTCCGCGTGGGGGCTATGGCTACACCTTC.

The genes are TRBV5-1 and TRBJ1-1; 10 nucleotides agree with TRBD1. The CDR3 runs 16 residues. The V gene's germline CDR1 is SGHRS and CDR2 YFSETQ. The V gene end was trimmed by 4 bases and the J gene end by 0 bases; junction bases not matched to a gene: 6. The CDR3 DNA reads TGCGCCAGCAGCCAGGGACAGGGGACATTGAACACTGAAGCTTTCTTT. Amino acid sequence: CASSQGQGTLNTEAFF.

V is TRBV20-1 and J is TRBJ2-4, with D maybe TRBD1 (6 bases). Germline loops: CDR1 DFQATT, CDR2 SNEGSKA (reference sequence). The CDR3 loop spans 14 amino acids. V lost 6 bases, J lost 2 bases, and 14 bases lay in between. This CDR3 reads CSAAQGRTKNIQYF. Here the CDR3 DNA reads TGCAGTGCAGCGCAGGGGCGTACCAAAAACATTCAGTACTTC.

V gene TRBV7-8 combines with J gene TRBJ2-5; D could derive from TRBD1 or TRBD2 (6 bases each). V lost 4 bases and J lost 2, with 11 bases in between. In germline, CDR1 is SGHVS, CDR2 FQNEAQ. The CDR3 runs to 14 residues. The DNA for the CDR3 is TGTGCCAGCAGCTACGGAGGGGGGCAAGAGACCCAGTACTTC. Translation gives CASSYGGGQETQYF.